The source of this T cell receptor beta chain is a study of T cells in Graves' hyperthyroidism and ophthalmopathy. Amplification of TCR beta CDR3 regions was performed using RNA transcripts as template. HTBI primers drove first-round RT-PCR of the TCR CDR3. TCRdb recomputed calls from the multiplex PCR reads with MiXCR, one row per CDR3 protein. The sample gives about 640,000 distinct CDR3 sequences, about 45% of which show up once; more than 7% is in the top ten. This clonotype appeared a single time. The J segment lost 5 bases and the V segment lost 8 bases, leaving 5 bases of the junction unmatched. Per germline, CDR1 MGHDK and CDR2 SYGVNS. The CDR3 runs 14 residues.

The receptor comes from an adult man with Graves' disease, either hyperthyroidism or ophthalmopathy (not recorded which). This sequence joins TRBV25-1 and TRBJ1-5, with 11 bases matching TRBD1. Sample: peripheral blood or thyroid tissue (not recorded which). CDR3 in amino acids: CASAGQGAYQPQHF. DNA for the CDR3: TGTGCCAGCGCCGGACAGGGGGCCTATCAGCCCCAGCATTTT.